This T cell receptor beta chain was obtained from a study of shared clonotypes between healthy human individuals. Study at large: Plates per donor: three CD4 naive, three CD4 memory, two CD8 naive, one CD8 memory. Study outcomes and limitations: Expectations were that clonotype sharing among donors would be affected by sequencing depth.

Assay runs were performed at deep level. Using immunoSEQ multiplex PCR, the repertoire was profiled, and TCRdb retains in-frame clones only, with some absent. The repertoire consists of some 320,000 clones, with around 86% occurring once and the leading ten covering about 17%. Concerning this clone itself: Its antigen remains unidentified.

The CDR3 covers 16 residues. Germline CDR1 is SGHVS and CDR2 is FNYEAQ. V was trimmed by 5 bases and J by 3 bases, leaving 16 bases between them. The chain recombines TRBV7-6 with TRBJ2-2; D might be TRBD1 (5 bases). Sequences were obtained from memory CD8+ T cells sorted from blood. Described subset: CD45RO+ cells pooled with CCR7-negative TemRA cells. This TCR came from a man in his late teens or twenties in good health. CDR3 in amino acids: CASSTTGVRDTGELFF. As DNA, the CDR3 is TGTGCCAGCAGCACTACCGGTGTCAGGGACACCGGGGAGCTGTTTTTT.